The 17 T cell receptor beta chains presented below share a single source sample, sequenced in a study of identical twins. TCRdb re-derived calls from the 5' RACE reads in MiXCR, one entry per CDR3 protein. This sample has 700,000 or so distinct CDR3 sequences, with around 8.3% found just once. The same specimen was also included in a second study, on yellow fever vaccine responses in identical twins.

Sequenced: PBMCs. Receptors were obtained from a woman between 18 and 29 years old in good health.

In its sample, this clonotype was seen a few times. For the CDR3, the DNA is TGTGCCAGCAGCCAAGAATCTTTGACTGGCAGCACAGATACGCAGTATTTT. Its translation is CASSQESLTGSTDTQYF. The chain combines TRBV4-2 with TRBJ2-3, with D unresolved. From germline, CDR1 is LGHNA and CDR2 YNFKEQ. V dropped 0 bases and J dropped 0 bases, with 13 bases sitting between them. The CDR3 runs 17 residues.

This clonotype was found a few times. The chain employs TRBV19 and TRBJ1-1; tentatively, D is TRBD1 (6 bases). Germline V gives CDR1 LNHDA, CDR2 SQIVND (reference sequence). The CDR3 has 14 residues. Deletions cut 5 bases from V and 5 bases from J, with 15 bases between. The chain's CDR3 is CASSWGGARTEAFF. In DNA, the CDR3 is TGTGCCAGTAGTTGGGGGGGCGCGCGGACTGAAGCTTTCTTT.

This clonotype was picked up many times. V usage is TRBV28 and J usage is TRBJ1-5, with D perhaps matching TRBD1 (5 bases). CDR3 length: 15 residues. CDR1 is MDHEN, CDR2 SYDVKM, per germline. Trimming removed 3 bases at V and 5 bases at J, with 14 bases between. The CDR3 DNA reads as TGTGCCAGCAGTTTTTTGACTTTGGGGGATCAGCCCCAGCATTTT. Amino acid sequence: CASSFLTLGDQPQHF. The whole variable domain, remainder taken from reference TRBV28 and TRBJ1-5, is DVKVTQSSRYLVKRTGEKVFLECVQDMDHENMFWYRQDPGLGLRLIYFSYDVKMKEKGDIPEGYSVSREKKERFSLILESASTNQTSMYLCASSFLTLGDQPQHFGDGTRLSIL.

This clonotype showed up many times. The chain joins TRBV20-1 to TRBJ2-7; TRBD1 is a possible D gene (6 bases). The CDR3 is 13 amino acids. Germline V gene sequence: CDR1 DFQATT, CDR2 SNEGSKA (reference sequence). V was shortened by 5 bases and J by 4 bases, with 15 bases between the two germline ends. CDR3 in amino acids: CSARPTGDYEQYF. The CDR3 DNA is TGCAGTGCTCGGCCGACAGGAGATTACGAGCAGTACTTC.

The V and J genes are TRBV12-3 or TRBV12-4 and TRBJ2-7; the match to TRBD1 covers 8 bases. The CDR3 is 15 amino acids. J was trimmed by 2 bases and V by 2 bases; bases with no gene match: 5. CDR3: CASSLLRTGPYEQYF. In nucleotides, the CDR3 is TGTGCCAGCAGTTTACTAAGGACAGGGCCCTACGAGCAGTACTTC.

The gene calls are TRBV10-3 and TRBJ2-7, with D perhaps matching TRBD1 (5 bases). CDR1 and CDR2 (germline): ENHRY, SYGVKD. The CDR3 sequence is 13 residues long. Trimming left V 2 bases short and J 5 bases short, with 10 bases between. CDR3 amino acids: CAISEGQGNEQYF. As DNA, the CDR3 is TGTGCCATCAGTGAGGGACAAGGAAACGAGCAGTACTTC.

This chain joins TRBV2 and TRBJ2-7; D may be TRBD1 (5 bases). Trimming stripped 6 bases from V and 6 bases from J, with 18 bases between. Germline V lookup: CDR1 SNHLY, CDR2 FYNNEI. The CDR3 spans 14 residues. For the CDR3, the DNA is TGTGCCAGCAGGGTAAGCAGGGCAAATGGCGAGCAGTACTTC. Translated, it gives CASRVSRANGEQYF.

Here the CDR3 reads CSARGPSGPYNEQFF. Here the CDR3 DNA reads TGCAGTGCTAGAGGTCCTAGCGGGCCGTACAATGAGCAGTTCTTC. V usage is TRBV20-1 and J usage is TRBJ2-1, with TRBD2 matching 8 bases. CDR1 is DFQATT and CDR2 is SNEGSKA in the germline V gene (reference sequence). Trimming at V came to 1 base and at J to 4 bases, leaving 6 bases not matched to a gene. The CDR3 has 15 residues.

This clonotype was detected a few times. CDR3 sequence: CASSSVGLAEHYEQYF. In DNA, the CDR3 is TGTGCCAGCAGCTCGGTCGGACTAGCGGAACACTACGAGCAGTACTTC. The V call is TRBV5-6, the J call TRBJ2-7, with TRBD2 matching over 10 bases. The V segment lost 3 bases and the J segment 3 bases; nucleotides outside the gene matches: 9. The CDR3 is made up of 16 amino acids. Germline V lookup: CDR1 SGHDT, CDR2 YYEEEE.

The chain combines TRBV25-1 with TRBJ2-1; D is tentatively TRBD1 or TRBD2 (5 bases each). Germline CDR1 is MGHDK and CDR2 is SYGVNS. The CDR3 has 16 amino acids. V gave up 3 bases and J gave up 0 bases, with 12 bases separating them. The CDR3 spells CASSDGGRSSYNEQFF. Here the CDR3 DNA reads TGTGCCAGCAGTGATGGGGGACGGAGCTCCTACAATGAGCAGTTCTTC.

This chain uses TRBV7-8 with TRBJ2-7; 11 positions match TRBD2. Germline V gene sequence: CDR1 SGHVS, CDR2 FQNEAQ. V was pared by 7 bases and J by 5 bases, with 13 bases of the junction left unmatched. There are 16 residues in the CDR3. The CDR3 DNA follows: TGTGCCAGCACCGCAAGACTAGCGGGACCCGCGGACGAGCAGTACTTC. Protein product: CASTARLAGPADEQYF.

This chain joins TRBV11-2 and TRBJ1-1; TRBD1 might be the D (6 bases). V was shortened by 6 bases and J by 1 base, with 15 bases between the two germline ends. Germline V gene lookup returns CDR1 SGHAT and CDR2 FQNNGV. This CDR3 has 15 residues. The CDR3 nucleotides read TGTGCCAGCAGTTATAATCCGGGACAGAACACTGAAGCTTTCTTT. Translating gives CASSYNPGQNTEAFF.

The chain combines TRBV7-9 with TRBJ2-3; the D gene is possibly TRBD1 (6 bases). The CDR3 has 15 amino acids. Germline-derived CDR1 and CDR2 are SEHNR and FQNEAQ (reference sequence). V was clipped by 4 bases and J by 2 bases, with 13 bases between them. The CDR3 coding sequence is TGTGCCAGCAGCTCCAGGACAGAGCACACAGATACGCAGTATTTT. Translated: CASSSRTEHTDTQYF.

Points on this clonotype: At one of its ends the junction is not consistent with the germline gene, which may arise from a read error. The V gene is TRBV20-1, the J gene TRBJ2-3, with 9 bases matching TRBD2. This CDR3 region has 19 residues. CDR1 is DFQATT and CDR2 is SNEGSKA in the germline V gene (reference sequence). Written as DNA, the CDR3 is TGCAGCGCTAGCCTAGGCTGGCGGGGGGGCCGTGGTGACGCAGATACGCAGTATTTT. It codes for CSASLGWRGGRGDADTQYF.

The chain has TRBV28 and TRBJ2-7, with 9 bases fitting TRBD2. The germline gives CDR1 MDHEN, CDR2 SYDVKM. The V gene end was trimmed by 8 bases and the J gene end by 0 bases; junction bases not matched to a gene: 5. The CDR3 contains 14 residues. The CDR3 DNA reads TGTGCCAGCTGGAGCGGGAGGAGCTCCTACGAGCAGTACTTC. Translating it yields CASWSGRSSYEQYF.

The chain has TRBV5-6 and TRBJ2-2; D is perhaps TRBD1 or TRBD2 (5 bases each). Germline V lookup: CDR1 SGHDT, CDR2 YYEEEE. V lost 4 bases and J 9 bases, leaving 13 bases between the germline ends. This CDR3 contains 13 residues. CDR3 residues: CASSPGLLWELFF. As DNA, the CDR3 is TGTGCCAGCAGCCCGGGGCTCCTCTGGGAGCTGTTTTTT.

This clonotype was counted between two and nine times. This rearrangement joins TRBV6-2 or TRBV6-3 to TRBJ1-1, with D possibly TRBD1 on 5 matching bases. The CDR3 has 16 residues. V was trimmed by 8 bases and J by 0 bases, leaving 19 bases between them. Per the germline V gene, CDR1 is MNHEY and CDR2 is SVGEGT. Here the CDR3 DNA reads TGTGCCAGCGAACGTTCCCTTGGGGGACTGAACACTGAAGCTTTCTTT. This codes for CASERSLGGLNTEAFF.